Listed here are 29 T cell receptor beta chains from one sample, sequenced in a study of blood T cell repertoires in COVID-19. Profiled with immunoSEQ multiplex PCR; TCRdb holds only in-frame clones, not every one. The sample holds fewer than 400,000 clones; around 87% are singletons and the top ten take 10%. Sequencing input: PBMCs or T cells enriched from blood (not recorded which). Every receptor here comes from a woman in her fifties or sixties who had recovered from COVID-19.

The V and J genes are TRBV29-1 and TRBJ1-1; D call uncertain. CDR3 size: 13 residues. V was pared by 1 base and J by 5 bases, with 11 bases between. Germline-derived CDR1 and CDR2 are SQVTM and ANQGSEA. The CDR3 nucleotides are TGCAGCGTTGAAGGGCCAGGAGGGACTGAAGCTTTCTTT. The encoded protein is CSVEGPGGTEAFF.

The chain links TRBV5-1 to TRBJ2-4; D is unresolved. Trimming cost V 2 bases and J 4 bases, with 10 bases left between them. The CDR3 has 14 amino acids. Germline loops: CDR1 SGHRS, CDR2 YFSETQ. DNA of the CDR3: TGCGCCAGCAGCTTATCACAGATAAAAAACATTCAGTACTTC. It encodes CASSLSQIKNIQYF.

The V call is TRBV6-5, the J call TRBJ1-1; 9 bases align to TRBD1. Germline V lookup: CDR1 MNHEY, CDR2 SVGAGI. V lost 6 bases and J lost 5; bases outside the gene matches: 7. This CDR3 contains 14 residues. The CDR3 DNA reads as TGTGCCAGCAGACTACAGGGGGCAGGGACTGAAGCTTTCTTT. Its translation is CASRLQGAGTEAFF.

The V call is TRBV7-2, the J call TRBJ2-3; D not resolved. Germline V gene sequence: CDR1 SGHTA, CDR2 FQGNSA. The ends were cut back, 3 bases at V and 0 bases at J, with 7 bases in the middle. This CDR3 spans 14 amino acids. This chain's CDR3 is CASSFRLSTDTQYF. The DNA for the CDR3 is TGTGCCAGCAGCTTCAGGCTGAGCACAGATACGCAGTATTTT.

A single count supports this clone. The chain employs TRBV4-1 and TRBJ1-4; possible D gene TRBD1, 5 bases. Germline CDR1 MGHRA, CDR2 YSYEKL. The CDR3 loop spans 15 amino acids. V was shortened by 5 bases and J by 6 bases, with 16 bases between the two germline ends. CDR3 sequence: CASSTSLGLYEKLFF. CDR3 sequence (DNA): TGCGCCAGCAGCACTTCCCTGGGACTTTATGAAAAACTGTTTTTT.

The CDR3 loop is CASSVGVGLESETQYF. CDR3 in DNA: TGTGCCAGCAGCGTAGGAGTAGGACTGGAGAGCGAGACCCAGTACTTC. V and J are TRBV9 and TRBJ2-5, with D perhaps matching TRBD2 (5 bases). The CDR3 contains 16 residues. Germline CDR1 is SGDLS and CDR2 is YYNGEE. The V end was cut by 0 bases, the J end by 5 bases, with 17 bases between.

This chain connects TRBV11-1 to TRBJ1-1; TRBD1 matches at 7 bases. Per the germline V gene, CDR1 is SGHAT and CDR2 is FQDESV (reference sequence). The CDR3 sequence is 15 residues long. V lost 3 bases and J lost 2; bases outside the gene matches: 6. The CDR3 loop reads CASSLRGLTNTEAFF. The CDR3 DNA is TGTGCCAGCAGCTTGAGGGGGCTCACCAACACTGAAGCTTTCTTT.

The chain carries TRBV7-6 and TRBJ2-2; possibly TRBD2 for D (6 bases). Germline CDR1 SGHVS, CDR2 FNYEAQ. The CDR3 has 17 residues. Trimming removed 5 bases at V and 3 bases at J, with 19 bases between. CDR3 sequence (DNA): TGTGCCAGCAGCGAACCCCCCCCGGGGGTCGACACCGGGGAGCTGTTTTTT. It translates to CASSEPPPGVDTGELFF.

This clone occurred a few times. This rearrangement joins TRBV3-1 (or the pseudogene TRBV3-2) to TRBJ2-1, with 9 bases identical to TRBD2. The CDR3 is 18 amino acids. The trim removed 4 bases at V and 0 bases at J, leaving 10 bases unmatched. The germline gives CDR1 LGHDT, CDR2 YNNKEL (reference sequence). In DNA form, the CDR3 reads TGTGCCAGCAGCCTAGGTGGTAGCGGGGGAAGCTCCTACAATGAGCAGTTCTTC. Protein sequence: CASSLGGSGGSSYNEQFF.

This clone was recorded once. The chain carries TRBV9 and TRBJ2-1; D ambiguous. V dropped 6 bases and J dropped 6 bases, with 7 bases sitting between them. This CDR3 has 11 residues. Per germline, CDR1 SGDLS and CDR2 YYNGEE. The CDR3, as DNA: TGTGCCAGCAATTCGTGCAATGAGCAGTTCTTC. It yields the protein CASNSCNEQFF. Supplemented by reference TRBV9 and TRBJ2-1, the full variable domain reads DSGVTQTPKHLITATGQRVTLRCSPRSGDLSVYWYQQSLDQGLQFLIQYYNGEERAKGNILERFSAQQFPDLHSELNLSSLELGDSALYFCASNSCNEQFFGPGTRLTVL.

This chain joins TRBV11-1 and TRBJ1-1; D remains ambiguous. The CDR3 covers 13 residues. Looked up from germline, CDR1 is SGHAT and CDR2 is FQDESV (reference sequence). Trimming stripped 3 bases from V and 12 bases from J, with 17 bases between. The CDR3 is CASSFRTLMRPFF. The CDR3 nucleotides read TGTGCCAGCAGCTTTAGAACCCTAATGAGGCCTTTCTTT.

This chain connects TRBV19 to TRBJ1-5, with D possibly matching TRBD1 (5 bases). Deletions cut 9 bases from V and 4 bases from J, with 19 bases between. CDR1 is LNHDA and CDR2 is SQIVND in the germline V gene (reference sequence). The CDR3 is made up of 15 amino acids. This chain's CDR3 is CASCRGGLGNQPQHF. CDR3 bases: TGTGCCAGCTGTAGGGGAGGTCTGGGTAATCAGCCCCAGCATTTT. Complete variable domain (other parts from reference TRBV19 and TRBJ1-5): DGGITQSPKYLFRKEGQNVTLSCEQNLNHDAMYWYRQDPGQGLRLIYYSQIVNDFQKGDIAEGYSVSREKKESFPLTVTSAQKNPTAFYLCASCRGGLGNQPQHFGDGTRLSIL.

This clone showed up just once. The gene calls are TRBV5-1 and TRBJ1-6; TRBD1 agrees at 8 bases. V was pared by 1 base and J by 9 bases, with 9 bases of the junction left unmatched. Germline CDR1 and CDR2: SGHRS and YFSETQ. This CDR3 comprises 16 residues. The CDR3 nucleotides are TGCGCCAGCAGCTTGAATACCGCGACAGGGGCTTCACCCCTCCACTTT. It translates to CASSLNTATGASPLHF.

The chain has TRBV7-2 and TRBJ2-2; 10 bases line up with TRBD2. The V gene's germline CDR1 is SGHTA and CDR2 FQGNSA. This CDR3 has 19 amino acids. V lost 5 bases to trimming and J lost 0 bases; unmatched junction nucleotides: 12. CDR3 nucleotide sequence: TGTGCCAGCAGCGACCATCCTAATAGCGGGGGGACGAACACCGGGGAGCTGTTTTTT. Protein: CASSDHPNSGGTNTGELFF. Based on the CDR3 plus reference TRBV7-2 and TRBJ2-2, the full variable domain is GAGVSQSPSNKVTEKGKDVELRCDPISGHTALYWYRQSLGQGLEFLIYFQGNSAPDKSGLPSDRFSAERTGGSVSTLTIQRTQQEDSAVYLCASSDHPNSGGTNTGELFFGEGSRLTVL.

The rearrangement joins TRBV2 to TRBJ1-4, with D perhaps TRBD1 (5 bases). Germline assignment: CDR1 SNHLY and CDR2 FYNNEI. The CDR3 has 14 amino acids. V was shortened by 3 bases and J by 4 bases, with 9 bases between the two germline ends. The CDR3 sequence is CASSDRAVNEKLFF. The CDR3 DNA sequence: TGTGCCAGCAGTGACAGGGCAGTTAATGAAAAACTGTTTTTT. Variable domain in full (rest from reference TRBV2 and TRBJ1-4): EPEVTQTPSHQVTQMGQEVILRCVPISNHLYFYWYRQILGQKVEFLVSFYNNEISEKSEIFDDQFSVERPDGSNFTLKIRSTKLEDSAMYFCASSDRAVNEKLFFGSGTQLSVL.

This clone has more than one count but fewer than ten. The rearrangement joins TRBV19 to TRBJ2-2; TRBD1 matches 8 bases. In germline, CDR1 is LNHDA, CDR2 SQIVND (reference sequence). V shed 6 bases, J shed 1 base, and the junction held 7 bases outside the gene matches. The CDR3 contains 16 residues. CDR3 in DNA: TGTGCCAGTAGCCCGAGGACAGGGTGGAACACCGGGGAGCTGTTTTTT. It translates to CASSPRTGWNTGELFF.

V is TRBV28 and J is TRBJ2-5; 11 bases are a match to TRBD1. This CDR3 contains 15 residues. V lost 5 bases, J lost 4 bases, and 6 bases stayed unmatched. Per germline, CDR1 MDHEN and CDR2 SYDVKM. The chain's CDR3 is CASSMDRGRLETQYF. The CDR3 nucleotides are TGTGCCAGCAGTATGGACAGGGGGCGTTTAGAGACCCAGTACTTC.

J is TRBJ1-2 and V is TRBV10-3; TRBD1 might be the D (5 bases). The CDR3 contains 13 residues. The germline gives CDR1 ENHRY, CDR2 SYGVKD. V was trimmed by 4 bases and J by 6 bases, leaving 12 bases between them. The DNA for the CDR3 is TGTGCCATCAGTGTCTGGGACTATGATGGCTACACCTTC. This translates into CAISVWDYDGYTF.

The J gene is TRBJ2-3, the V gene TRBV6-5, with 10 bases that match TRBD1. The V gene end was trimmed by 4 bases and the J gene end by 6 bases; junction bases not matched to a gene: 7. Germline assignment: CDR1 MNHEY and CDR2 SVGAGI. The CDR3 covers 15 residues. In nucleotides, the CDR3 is TGTGCCAGCAGTTCCGGGACAGGGGTTTATGATACGCAGTATTTT. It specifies CASSSGTGVYDTQYF.

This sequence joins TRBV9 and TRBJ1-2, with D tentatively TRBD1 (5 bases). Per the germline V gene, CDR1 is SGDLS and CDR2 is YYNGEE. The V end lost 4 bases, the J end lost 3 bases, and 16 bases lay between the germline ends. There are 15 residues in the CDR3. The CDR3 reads CASSFGGLEDYGYTF. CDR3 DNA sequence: TGTGCCAGCAGCTTTGGGGGGTTGGAGGACTATGGCTACACCTTC.

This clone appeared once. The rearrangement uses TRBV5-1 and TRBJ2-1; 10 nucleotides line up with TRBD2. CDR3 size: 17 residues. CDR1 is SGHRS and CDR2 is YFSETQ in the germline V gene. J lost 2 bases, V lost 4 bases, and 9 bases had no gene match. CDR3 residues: CASSLPAGLAAYNEQFF. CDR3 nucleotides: TGCGCCAGCAGCCTACCCGCCGGACTAGCGGCCTACAATGAGCAGTTCTTC.

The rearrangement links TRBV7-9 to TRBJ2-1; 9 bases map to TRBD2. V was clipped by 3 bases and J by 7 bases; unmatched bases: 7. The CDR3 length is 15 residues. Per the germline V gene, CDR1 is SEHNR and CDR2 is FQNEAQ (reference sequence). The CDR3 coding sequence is TGTGCCAGCAGCTTCGCCGGGACTAGCATAAATGAGCAGTTCTTC. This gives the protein CASSFAGTSINEQFF.

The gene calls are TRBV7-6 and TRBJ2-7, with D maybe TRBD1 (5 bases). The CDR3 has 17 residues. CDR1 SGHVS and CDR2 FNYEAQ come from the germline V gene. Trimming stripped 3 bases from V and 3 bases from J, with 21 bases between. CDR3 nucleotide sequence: TGTGCCAGCAGCTTGTACTGGACAAGGGGTTCGCTCTACGAGCAGTACTTC. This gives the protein CASSLYWTRGSLYEQYF. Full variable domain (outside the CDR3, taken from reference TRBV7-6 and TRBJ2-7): GAGVSQSPRYKVTKRGQDVALRCDPISGHVSLYWYRQALGQGPEFLTYFNYEAQQDKSGLPNDRFSAERPEGSISTLTIQRTEQRDSAMYRCASSLYWTRGSLYEQYFGPGTRLTVT.

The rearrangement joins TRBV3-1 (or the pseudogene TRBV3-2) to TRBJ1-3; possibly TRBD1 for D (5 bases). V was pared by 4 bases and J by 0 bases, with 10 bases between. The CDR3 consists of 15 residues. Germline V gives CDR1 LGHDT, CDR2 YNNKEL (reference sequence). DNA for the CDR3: TGTGCCAGCAGCCGCACCAGGGACTCTGGAAACACCATATATTTT. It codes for CASSRTRDSGNTIYF.

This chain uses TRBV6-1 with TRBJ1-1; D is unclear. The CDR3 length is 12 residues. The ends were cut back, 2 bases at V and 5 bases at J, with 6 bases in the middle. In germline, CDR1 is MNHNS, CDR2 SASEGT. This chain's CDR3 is CASSESGTEAFF. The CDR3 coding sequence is TGTGCCAGCAGTGAATCAGGAACTGAAGCTTTCTTT.

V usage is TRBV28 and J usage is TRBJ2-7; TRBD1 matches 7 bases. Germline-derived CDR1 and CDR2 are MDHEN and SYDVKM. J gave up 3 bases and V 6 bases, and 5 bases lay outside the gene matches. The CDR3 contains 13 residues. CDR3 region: CASSTGTVYEQYF. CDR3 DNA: TGTGCCAGCAGCACCGGGACAGTCTACGAGCAGTACTTC.

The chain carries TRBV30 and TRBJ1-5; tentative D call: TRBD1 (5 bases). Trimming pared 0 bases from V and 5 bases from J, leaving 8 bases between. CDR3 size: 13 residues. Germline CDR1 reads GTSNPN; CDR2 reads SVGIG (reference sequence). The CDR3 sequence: CAWSVSGDQPQHF. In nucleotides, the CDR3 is TGTGCCTGGAGTGTATCGGGGGATCAGCCCCAGCATTTT.

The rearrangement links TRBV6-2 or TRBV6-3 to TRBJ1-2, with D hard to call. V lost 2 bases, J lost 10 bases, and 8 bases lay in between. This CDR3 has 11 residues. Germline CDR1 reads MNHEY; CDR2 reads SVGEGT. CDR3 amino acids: CASSYVQDYTF. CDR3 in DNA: TGTGCCAGCAGTTACGTTCAGGACTACACCTTC.

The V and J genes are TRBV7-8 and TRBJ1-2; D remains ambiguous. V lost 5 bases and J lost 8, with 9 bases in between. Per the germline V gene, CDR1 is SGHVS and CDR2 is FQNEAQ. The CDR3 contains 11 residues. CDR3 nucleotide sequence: TGTGCCAGCAGCGTCGGTGTGGGCTACACCTTC. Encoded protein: CASSVGVGYTF.